Listed here are 15 T cell receptor beta chains from one sample, sequenced in a study of blood T cell repertoires in COVID-19. TCRdb's copy holds only in-frame clones and misses some; the assay was immunoSEQ multiplex PCR. The sample contains about 350,000 clones, about 87% of which appear only once. The sequenced sample was peripheral blood. Every receptor here comes from a woman between 45 and 60 years old with COVID-19, enrolled during active disease.

This chain joins TRBV6-5 and TRBJ1-5; TRBD1 matches 8 bases. Germline V gene data show CDR1 as MNHEY and CDR2 as SVGAGI. The junction had 7 bases not matched to a gene; V was cut back by 7 bases and J by 2 bases. This CDR3 is built from 15 residues. CDR3 in DNA: TGTGCCAGCATCGAAGGACAGGGAGGCAATCAGCCCCAGCATTTT. This translates into CASIEGQGGNQPQHF.

The chain joins TRBV28 to TRBJ1-2; TRBD1 aligns across 9 bases. There are 16 residues in the CDR3. The V gene end was trimmed by 6 bases and the J gene end by 1 base; junction bases not matched to a gene: 9. Germline assignment: CDR1 MDHEN and CDR2 SYDVKM. This CDR3 reads CASRRDRDIYNYGYTF. CDR3 DNA: TGTGCCAGCAGAAGGGACAGGGATATATATAACTATGGCTACACCTTC.

The V gene is TRBV7-2, the J gene TRBJ1-2; TRBD1 matches 7 bases. Germline V gene lookup returns CDR1 SGHTA and CDR2 FQGNSA. Trimming cost V 10 bases and J 7 bases; bases outside gene matches: 18. CDR3 length equals 15 residues. CDR3 bases: TGTGCCACCCTAGACCCCGGACAGGAGCAGAGTGGCTACACCTTC. Translating gives CATLDPGQEQSGYTF. Full variable domain (missing parts from reference TRBV7-2 and TRBJ1-2): GAGVSQSPSNKVTEKGKDVELRCDPISGHTALYWYRQSLGQGLEFLIYFQGNSAPDKSGLPSDRFSAERTGGSVSTLTIQRTQQEDSAVYLCATLDPGQEQSGYTFGSGTRLTVV.

The genes are TRBV13 and TRBJ1-1; the D gene is possibly TRBD1 (5 bases). Trimming left V 5 bases short and J 0 bases short, with 13 bases between. Germline lookup yields CDR1 PRHDT and CDR2 FYEKMQ (reference sequence). The CDR3 is made up of 15 amino acids. CDR3 loop: CASSPSGTVNTEAFF. Written as DNA, the CDR3 is TGTGCCAGCAGCCCCAGCGGGACGGTGAACACTGAAGCTTTCTTT.

CDR3 nucleotide sequence: TGTGCCAGCAGCACCGACAGGGACTATGAGCAGTTCTTC. The encoded protein is CASSTDRDYEQFF. V and J are TRBV7-2 and TRBJ2-1, with D tentatively TRBD1 (7 bases). Per germline, CDR1 SGHTA and CDR2 FQGNSA. The length of the CDR3 is 13 residues. V lost 5 bases, J lost 8 bases, and 13 bases lay in between.

The CDR3 nucleotides are TGTGCCACCAGTGACCGTCTAATTGGTGAGCAGTTCTTC. Residues: CATSDRLIGEQFF. This chain joins TRBV24-1 and TRBJ2-1; D not resolved. This CDR3 is built from 13 residues. V was cut by 4 bases and J by 9 bases, with 12 bases left in between. Germline V gene sequence: CDR1 KGHDR, CDR2 SFDVKD.

This chain uses TRBV19 with TRBJ2-7, with a weak D call TRBD2 (7 bases). CDR1 is LNHDA, CDR2 SQIVND, per germline (reference sequence). The germline V and J ends were trimmed by 6 bases and 5 bases, with 17 bases remaining between them. The CDR3 spans 14 residues. The CDR3 loop is CASSHGGGMDEQYF. CDR3 DNA sequence: TGTGCCAGTAGCCACGGCGGGGGCATGGACGAGCAGTACTTC.

V gene TRBV10-3 combines with J gene TRBJ1-5; 12 bases are a match to TRBD1. There are 16 residues in the CDR3. Trimming at V came to 2 bases and at J to 6 bases, leaving 5 bases not matched to a gene. Germline-derived CDR1 and CDR2 are ENHRY and SYGVKD. CDR3 residues: CAISELGQGAGQPQHF. The CDR3 nucleotides are TGTGCCATCAGTGAGCTGGGACAGGGGGCGGGTCAGCCCCAGCATTTT.

V and J are TRBV18 and TRBJ2-7; 7 bases line up with TRBD2. V trimming: 1 base; J trimming: 5 bases; junction bases outside the gene matches: 8. The CDR3 is made up of 15 amino acids. CDR1 KGHSH and CDR2 LQKENI come from the germline V gene. CDR3 protein: CASSPREGRANEQYF. CDR3 nucleotides: TGTGCCAGCTCACCACGGGAAGGGAGGGCTAACGAGCAGTACTTC.

The gene calls are TRBV2 and TRBJ2-7; 8 bases are a match to TRBD1. The CDR3 contains 14 residues. The J segment lost 0 bases and the V segment lost 8 bases, leaving 6 bases of the junction unmatched. Per germline, CDR1 SNHLY and CDR2 FYNNEI. The CDR3 coding sequence is TGTGCCAGCCTACCGGGACAGGTCTCCTACGAGCAGTACTTC. It is translated as CASLPGQVSYEQYF.

This chain joins TRBV28 and TRBJ1-4; D might be TRBD1 (6 bases). Germline V lookup: CDR1 MDHEN, CDR2 SYDVKM. V lost 6 bases to trimming and J lost 3 bases, with 8 bases between them. This CDR3 comprises 13 residues. As DNA, the CDR3 is TGTGCCAGCAGGTGGACAGCTAATGAAAAACTGTTTTTT. Translation: CASRWTANEKLFF.

The CDR3 region is CASSLAGGQGASNYGYTF. The CDR3 DNA reads as TGCGCCAGCAGCTTGGCCGGGGGACAGGGGGCGTCTAACTATGGCTACACCTTC. The chain employs TRBV5-1 and TRBJ1-2, with 12 bases lining up with TRBD1. Germline lookup yields CDR1 SGHRS and CDR2 YFSETQ. V lost 0 bases and J lost 0; bases outside the gene matches: 6. This CDR3 spans 18 amino acids.

The rearrangement links TRBV29-1 to TRBJ2-2, with a tentative D call TRBD1 (6 bases). The CDR3 has 16 residues. V lost 3 bases, J lost 1 base, and 15 bases lay in between. Germline V CDR1 and CDR2: SQVTM, ANQGSEA. CDR3 in amino acids: CSVEPRDRKNTGELFF. The CDR3 nucleotides are TGCAGCGTTGAGCCTAGAGACAGGAAGAACACCGGGGAGCTGTTTTTT.

V gene TRBV19 combines with J gene TRBJ2-7, with TRBD2 matching 9 bases. The CDR3 contains 14 residues. Losses at the gene ends were 5 bases for V and 2 bases for J; bases not matched to a gene: 4. From germline, CDR1 is LNHDA and CDR2 SQIVND (reference sequence). CDR3 coding DNA: TGTGCCAGTAGTTTGAGCGGGAGGACCTACGAGCAGTACTTC. Residues: CASSLSGRTYEQYF.

The V call is TRBV19, the J call TRBJ2-7; TRBD2 agrees at 16 bases. This CDR3 region has 20 residues. The trim removed 1 base at V and 2 bases at J, leaving 11 bases unmatched. Germline V gives CDR1 LNHDA, CDR2 SQIVND (reference sequence). In DNA, the CDR3 is TGTGCCAGTAGTATAGCAGGGACTAGCGGGAGGGCATTGGGGACCTACGAGCAGTACTTC. Its protein product is CASSIAGTSGRALGTYEQYF. The whole variable domain, filled in from reference TRBV19 and TRBJ2-7, reads DGGITQSPKYLFRKEGQNVTLSCEQNLNHDAMYWYRQDPGQGLRLIYYSQIVNDFQKGDIAEGYSVSREKKESFPLTVTSAQKNPTAFYLCASSIAGTSGRALGTYEQYFGPGTRLTVT.